Following are 26 T cell receptor beta chains from one sample sequenced in a study of cytomegalovirus exposure and HLA in healthy donors. PCR involved 60 Vbeta and 13 Jbeta primers. Using immunoSEQ multiplex PCR, the repertoire was profiled, and TCRdb retains in-frame clones only, with some absent. The sample lists 130,000 or so clones; roughly 75% were seen once. The sample taken for sequencing was PBMCs. These receptors all come from a man aged 35 to 55 in good health and CMV-seronegative.

V and J are TRBV4-3 and TRBJ2-2; perhaps TRBD2 as D (5 bases). This CDR3 is 15 amino acids long. Trimming pared 0 bases from V and 1 base from J, leaving 6 bases between. CDR1 and CDR2 (germline): LGHNA, YSLEER. The CDR3 region is CASSQDGVNTGELFF. The CDR3 DNA is TGCGCCAGCAGCCAAGACGGGGTGAACACCGGGGAGCTGTTTTTT.

The chain joins TRBV5-6 to TRBJ1-2; no clear D gene. V lost 4 bases to trimming and J lost 0 bases, with 10 bases between them. The CDR3 sequence is 14 residues long. CDR1 is SGHDT, CDR2 YYEEEE, per germline. DNA for the CDR3: TGTGCCAGCAGCCGAGGCCACGCTAACTATGGCTACACCTTC. Translating it yields CASSRGHANYGYTF.

The chain employs TRBV6-5 and TRBJ1-6; 9 positions match TRBD1. The ends lost 0 bases at V and 10 bases at J; junction bases unmatched: 4. CDR3 length equals 15 residues. Germline CDR1 reads MNHEY; CDR2 reads SVGAGI. CDR3 sequence reads: CASSYSDRGGSPLHF. The CDR3 bases are TGTGCCAGCAGTTACTCGGACAGGGGAGGATCACCCCTCCACTTT.

This chain joins TRBV2 and TRBJ2-5, with 8 bases identical to TRBD1. This CDR3 is built from 15 residues. The junction had 10 bases not matched to a gene; V was cut back by 5 bases and J by 5 bases. In germline, CDR1 is SNHLY, CDR2 FYNNEI. The CDR3 spells CASSWTGSVRETQYF. CDR3 in DNA: TGTGCCAGCAGTTGGACAGGGTCCGTCCGGGAGACCCAGTACTTC.

The rearrangement uses TRBV14 and TRBJ1-5; D not certain. Germline CDR1 and CDR2: SGHDN and FVKESK. This CDR3 region has 16 residues. Trimming shortened V by 1 base and J by 2 bases, and 12 bases separated the two germline ends. CDR3 sequence: CASSQAKREGNQPQHF. CDR3 DNA: TGTGCCAGCAGCCAAGCTAAACGAGAAGGCAATCAGCCCCAGCATTTT.

The genes are TRBV25-1 and TRBJ1-6; D is perhaps TRBD1 (6 bases). CDR1 is MGHDK and CDR2 is SYGVNS in the germline V gene. The CDR3 covers 15 residues. Trimming pared 7 bases from V and 10 bases from J, leaving 20 bases between. CDR3 nucleotide sequence: TGTGCCAGCAACAATAACCGGGACACTAACTCACCCCTCCACTTT. Translated: CASNNNRDTNSPLHF.

The chain couples TRBV7-9 to TRBJ2-7; maybe TRBD1 (6 bases). With 1 base removed from V and 2 bases from J, the gap between germline ends came to 9 bases. The V gene's germline CDR1 is SEHNR and CDR2 FQNEAQ (reference sequence). The CDR3 is 14 amino acids. The CDR3 region is CASSLGQAAYEQYF. The CDR3 DNA sequence: TGTGCCAGCAGCTTAGGACAGGCCGCCTACGAGCAGTACTTC.

The table lists this clone with a few counts. The CDR3 nucleotides are TGTGCCAGCATGGCTTCGAGAGCTAGTAGATTTCAAGAGACCCAGTACTTC. This sequence encodes CASMASRASRFQETQYF. The chain joins TRBV28 to TRBJ2-5; unclear D gene. Germline V lookup: CDR1 MDHEN, CDR2 SYDVKM. The CDR3 contains 17 residues. Trimming removed 7 bases from V and 2 bases from J, with 23 bases in between.

The chain recombines TRBV28 with TRBJ1-1; no clear D gene. Trimming took 6 bases from V and 1 from J, leaving 9 bases between them. CDR1 and CDR2 (germline): MDHEN, SYDVKM. This CDR3 region has 13 residues. CDR3 region: CASSLGPNTEAFF. In nucleotides, the CDR3 is TGTGCCAGCAGCCTGGGCCCGAACACTGAAGCTTTCTTT. The whole variable domain, remainder taken from reference TRBV28 and TRBJ1-1, is DVKVTQSSRYLVKRTGEKVFLECVQDMDHENMFWYRQDPGLGLRLIYFSYDVKMKEKGDIPEGYSVSREKKERFSLILESASTNQTSMYLCASSLGPNTEAFFGQGTRLTVV.

V usage is TRBV5-1 and J usage is TRBJ1-1; TRBD1 matches at 8 bases. The V gene's germline CDR1 is SGHRS and CDR2 YFSETQ. The CDR3 extends over 13 amino acids. J lost 4 bases, V lost 4 bases, and 3 bases had no gene match. The CDR3 loop is CASSNTGGTEAFF. CDR3 nucleotide sequence: TGCGCCAGCAGCAACACAGGGGGCACTGAAGCTTTCTTT.

This rearrangement joins TRBV18 to TRBJ1-5, with 7 positions matching TRBD1. Germline V gene data show CDR1 as KGHSH and CDR2 as LQKENI. The CDR3 extends over 14 amino acids. V trimming: 1 base; J trimming: 9 bases; junction bases outside the gene matches: 6. DNA for the CDR3: TGTGCCAGCTCACCACGGGACAGCTATGCGCCCCAGCATTTT. This translates into CASSPRDSYAPQHF.

This rearrangement joins TRBV29-1 to TRBJ1-2, with TRBD1 as a possible D gene (5 bases). The germline gives CDR1 SQVTM, CDR2 ANQGSEA. V was shortened by 1 base and J by 4 bases, with 13 bases between the two germline ends. CDR3 length equals 14 residues. The CDR3 DNA reads as TGCAGCGTTGAAGTCGAGGAGGGGTGCTATGGCTACACCTTC. Amino acids: CSVEVEEGCYGYTF.

This chain connects TRBV11-3 to TRBJ1-1, with D perhaps TRBD1 (5 bases). Trimming took 2 bases from V and 4 from J, leaving 8 bases between them. Germline V gene sequence: CDR1 SGHNT, CDR2 YENEEA. CDR3 length: 13 amino acids. The CDR3 here is CASSLLTGTEAFF. CDR3 in DNA: TGTGCCAGCAGCTTACTAACAGGCACTGAAGCTTTCTTT. The variable domain in full, with the rest retrieved from reference TRBV11-3 and TRBJ1-1, is EAGVVQSPRYKIIEKKQPVAFWCNPISGHNTLYWYLQNLGQGPELLIRYENEEAVDDSQLPKDRFSAERLKGVDSTLKIQPAELGDSAVYLCASSLLTGTEAFFGQGTRLTVV.

This clone was seen a handful of times. V and J are TRBV25-1 and TRBJ2-2; D is undetermined. CDR3 size: 15 residues. Germline V gene data show CDR1 as MGHDK and CDR2 as SYGVNS. Trimming left V 6 bases short and J 3 bases short, with 14 bases between. The CDR3 spells CASRETADYTGELFF. The DNA of the CDR3 is TGTGCCAGCAGGGAGACCGCGGATTACACCGGGGAGCTGTTTTTT.

This clone was seen a handful of times. The chain is built from TRBV6-1 and TRBJ1-5, with a weak D call TRBD1 (5 bases). Germline V gene sequence: CDR1 MNHNS, CDR2 SASEGT. This CDR3 contains 13 residues. The CDR3 region is CAGGGPNNQPQHF. The DNA of the CDR3 is TGTGCGGGGGGAGGGCCGAACAATCAGCCCCAGCATTTT.

The gene calls are TRBV2 and TRBJ1-2, with D uncertain. This CDR3 is 11 amino acids long. Germline values: CDR1 SNHLY, CDR2 FYNNEI. V lost 4 bases to trimming and J lost 8 bases, with 8 bases between them. The CDR3 DNA follows: TGTGCCAGCAGTGGAGGAGGAGGCTACACCTTC. Its protein product is CASSGGGGYTF.

The chain's CDR3 is CATSRGQVEQPQHF. The CDR3 DNA reads TGTGCCACCAGCAGAGGACAGGTTGAGCAGCCCCAGCATTTT. The rearrangement joins TRBV15 to TRBJ1-5, with D tentatively TRBD1 (6 bases). V lost 1 base and J lost 7, with 11 bases in between. The CDR3 is made up of 14 amino acids. CDR1 is LNHNV, CDR2 YYDKDF, per germline (reference sequence).

The chain recombines TRBV9 with TRBJ2-7; 7 positions agree with TRBD1. Losses at the gene ends were 3 bases for V and 5 bases for J; bases not matched to a gene: 17. Germline V CDR1 and CDR2: SGDLS, YYNGEE. The CDR3 covers 17 residues. The CDR3 coding sequence is TGTGCCAGCAGCGAGGGGGCAGAGGGACGGGTAAAGGACGAGCAGTACTTC. This translates into CASSEGAEGRVKDEQYF. The variable domain in full, with the rest retrieved from reference TRBV9 and TRBJ2-7, is DSGVTQTPKHLITATGQRVTLRCSPRSGDLSVYWYQQSLDQGLQFLIQYYNGEERAKGNILERFSAQQFPDLHSELNLSSLELGDSALYFCASSEGAEGRVKDEQYFGPGTRLTVT.

The chain joins TRBV11-1 to TRBJ1-2; 8 nucleotides align to TRBD1. The CDR3 consists of 15 residues. Trimming at V came to 5 bases and at J to 4 bases, leaving 9 bases not matched to a gene. CDR1 and CDR2 (germline): SGHAT, FQDESV (reference sequence). The CDR3 DNA sequence: TGTGCCAGCAGCCCGGACAGGGCCCCTAGCTATGGCTACACCTTC. Its translation: CASSPDRAPSYGYTF.

The chain couples TRBV4-1 to TRBJ1-3; D call uncertain. This CDR3 region has 14 residues. Trimming left V 0 bases short and J 6 bases short, with 9 bases between. Germline values: CDR1 MGHRA, CDR2 YSYEKL. The DNA of the CDR3 is TGCGCCAGCAGCCAAGAGGTCAGCGCAAACACCATATATTTT. The encoded protein is CASSQEVSANTIYF.

The V and J genes are TRBV7-2 and TRBJ1-4; TRBD1 is a possible D gene (6 bases). Per the germline V gene, CDR1 is SGHTA and CDR2 is FQGNSA. V lost 3 bases to trimming and J lost 5 bases, with 16 bases between them. The CDR3 has 16 amino acids. CDR3 DNA: TGTGCCAGCAGCTTGGGGGGGCAGGGCTACAATGAAAAACTGTTTTTT. This gives the protein CASSLGGQGYNEKLFF.

The chain combines TRBV5-4 with TRBJ1-1; D unresolved. The CDR3 is 15 amino acids. V was shortened by 4 bases and J by 0 bases, with 13 bases between the two germline ends. The germline V gene encodes CDR1 SGHNT and CDR2 YYREEE (reference sequence). The CDR3 nucleotides read TGTGCCAGCAGCGATCTCCGGGTTATGAACACTGAAGCTTTCTTT. This codes for CASSDLRVMNTEAFF.

The chain combines TRBV7-2 with TRBJ2-7; D possibly corresponds to TRBD2 (7 bases). The V end was cut by 6 bases, the J end by 2 bases, with 14 bases between. This CDR3 contains 14 residues. The germline CDR1 and CDR2 sequences are SGHTA and FQGNSA. In DNA form, the CDR3 reads TGTGCCAGCAGGGGGGGGACATGGGCCTACGAGCAGTACTTC. This encodes CASRGGTWAYEQYF. Complete variable domain (other parts from reference TRBV7-2 and TRBJ2-7): GAGVSQSPSNKVTEKGKDVELRCDPISGHTALYWYRQSLGQGLEFLIYFQGNSAPDKSGLPSDRFSAERTGGSVSTLTIQRTQQEDSAVYLCASRGGTWAYEQYFGPGTRLTVT.

The chain combines TRBV12-5 with TRBJ2-1; no firm D call. V was pared by 1 base and J by 4 bases, with 2 bases between. The CDR3 spans 12 residues. Germline loops: CDR1 LGHNT, CDR2 FRNRAP. CDR3 sequence reads: CASGLAYNEQFF. The DNA of the CDR3 is TGTGCTAGTGGTTTGGCTTACAATGAGCAGTTCTTC.

CDR3 loop: CASSQVTGGTGELFF. The DNA of the CDR3 is TGCGCCAGCAGCCAAGTCACAGGGGGCACCGGGGAGCTGTTTTTT. This chain joins TRBV4-3 and TRBJ2-2; 8 bases are a match to TRBD1. The CDR3 has 15 amino acids. V lost 1 base to trimming and J lost 4 bases; unmatched junction nucleotides: 2. Germline values: CDR1 LGHNA, CDR2 YSLEER.

The chain uses TRBV7-9 and TRBJ2-7; 8 positions match TRBD2. CDR3 length equals 17 residues. V trimming: 4 bases; J trimming: 0 bases; junction bases outside the gene matches: 11. CDR1 is SEHNR, CDR2 FQNEAQ, per germline (reference sequence). The CDR3 DNA follows: TGTGCCAGCAGCTGGGCGGGGGGCCTCCCCGGCTCCTACGAGCAGTACTTC. Residues: CASSWAGGLPGSYEQYF.